This entry describes one T cell receptor (beta chain). Its antigen is undetermined. This specimen belongs to a study of T cell responses to AZD1222 COVID-19 vaccine. Germline CDR1 SGHRS, CDR2 YFSETQ. The CDR3 is 12 amino acids. V lost 0 bases to trimming and J lost 3 bases, with 4 bases between them. Study-wide results and caveats: There were mostly white British donors and more females than males, and clonal diversity was possibly underestimated.

Sequenced by immunoSEQ multiplex PCR; TCRdb stores in-frame clones only, minus some. The sample includes tens of thousands of clones, roughly 80% of them seen just once. J is TRBJ2-7 and V is TRBV5-1; D not resolved. This receptor was obtained from an adult in good health. This sample comprised peripheral blood, obtained on day 0 of AZD1222 vaccination. CDR3 nucleotide sequence: TGCGCCAGCAGCTTGGGACTCTACGAGCAGTACTTC. Translation gives CASSLGLYEQYF.